One TCR beta chain is described in this entry. Its antigen is not identified. The record originates from a study of response to subunit inactivated influenza vaccine. TCRdb used MiXCR to reprocess the RT-PCR reads, holding one entry per CDR3 protein. The profile covers 860,000 or so distinct CDR3 sequences, with approximately 22% appearing a single time and roughly 10% taken by the ten largest. Study-wide results and limits: It was suggested by the authors that few new T cells are recruited by each seasonal influenza vaccination.

Trimming shortened V by 1 base and J by 5 bases, and 20 bases separated the two germline ends. The CDR3 totals 18 residues. In germline, CDR1 is SGHAT, CDR2 FQDESV (reference sequence). This receptor was obtained from a man aged 45-65 years who received an inactivated influenza vaccine. The chain carries TRBV11-1 and TRBJ2-2, with D unresolved. Here the sequenced sample was PBMCs from blood, taken roughly 5 days after vaccination. In DNA, the CDR3 is TGTGCCAGCAGCTTAGGGCCGGGTCTAACGAGCCAAACCGGGGAGCTGTTTTTT. It is translated as CASSLGPGLTSQTGELFF.